These 23 T cell receptor beta chains originate from one sample sequenced in a study of identical twins. MiXCR, applied by TCRdb to the 5' RACE reads, yields one record per CDR3 protein. The table has hundreds of thousands of distinct CDR3 sequences, approximately 8% seen once. The sample was also linked to a second study, of yellow fever vaccine responses in identical twins.

Sequenced input: memory (CD45RO+) T cells sorted from blood. These receptors were taken from a woman in her late teens or twenties in good health.

The table lists this clonotype with a few counts. This chain uses TRBV2 with TRBJ2-7, with D unclear. V lost 4 bases, J lost 0 bases, and 10 bases lay in between. In germline, CDR1 is SNHLY, CDR2 FYNNEI. The length of the CDR3 is 14 residues. The CDR3 DNA sequence: TGTGCCAGCAGTGGAAAGGTGAGCTCCTACGAGCAGTACTTC. Encoded protein: CASSGKVSSYEQYF.

The CDR3 DNA follows: TGTGCCAGCAGCCCCTGGACAGGAATCAGTAACTATGGCTACACCTTC. This sequence encodes CASSPWTGISNYGYTF. V usage is TRBV11-2 and J usage is TRBJ1-2; 7 bases line up with TRBD1. CDR3 length: 16 residues. The J segment lost 1 base and the V segment lost 5 bases, leaving 10 bases of the junction unmatched. Germline V CDR1 and CDR2: SGHAT, FQNNGV. Supplemented by reference TRBV11-2 and TRBJ1-2, the full variable domain reads EAGVAQSPRYKIIEKRQSVAFWCNPISGHATLYWYQQILGQGPKLLIQFQNNGVVDDSQLPKDRFSAERLKGVDSTLKIQPAKLEDSAVYLCASSPWTGISNYGYTFGSGTRLTVV.

This chain uses TRBV6-1 with TRBJ2-5; D perhaps matches TRBD1 (6 bases). Trimming left V 2 bases short and J 2 bases short, with 12 bases between. This CDR3 comprises 15 residues. Germline values: CDR1 MNHNS, CDR2 SASEGT. The CDR3 spells CASSELSGQQETQYF. CDR3 DNA sequence: TGTGCCAGCAGTGAACTGTCGGGACAACAAGAGACCCAGTACTTC.

V usage is TRBV2 and J usage is TRBJ2-4; D is perhaps TRBD1 (5 bases). Germline V gives CDR1 SNHLY, CDR2 FYNNEI. The ends were cut back, 3 bases at V and 9 bases at J, with 21 bases in the middle. The CDR3 has 16 amino acids. CDR3: CASSDSGHLAKCIQYF. CDR3 DNA sequence: TGTGCCAGCAGTGATTCAGGGCATTTGGCAAAATGCATTCAGTACTTC. The complete variable domain, with remaining parts taken from reference TRBV2 and TRBJ2-4, reads EPEVTQTPSHQVTQMGQEVILRCVPISNHLYFYWYRQILGQKVEFLVSFYNNEISEKSEIFDDQFSVERPDGSNFTLKIRSTKLEDSAMYFCASSDSGHLAKCIQYFGAGTRLSVL.

This clonotype was seen many times. The V and J genes are TRBV4-1 and TRBJ1-6; possible D gene TRBD1, 6 bases. The CDR3 consists of 16 residues. The germline gives CDR1 MGHRA, CDR2 YSYEKL. Trimming left V 0 bases short and J 3 bases short, with 9 bases between. In DNA, the CDR3 is TGCGCCAGCAGCCAAGAGGAGGGGGGCTATAATTCACCCCTCCACTTT. Encoded protein: CASSQEEGGYNSPLHF.

This clonotype turned up a few times. The chain is built from TRBV19 and TRBJ2-3; 8 nucleotides match TRBD2. The CDR3 is made up of 14 amino acids. Germline V gene lookup returns CDR1 LNHDA and CDR2 SQIVND (reference sequence). V lost 7 bases to trimming and J lost 2 bases; unmatched junction nucleotides: 5. The CDR3 loop reads CASKRTSNTDTQYF. For the CDR3, the DNA is TGTGCCAGTAAGCGGACTAGCAACACAGATACGCAGTATTTT. The full variable domain, with the rest looked up from reference TRBV19 and TRBJ2-3, is DGGITQSPKYLFRKEGQNVTLSCEQNLNHDAMYWYRQDPGQGLRLIYYSQIVNDFQKGDIAEGYSVSREKKESFPLTVTSAQKNPTAFYLCASKRTSNTDTQYFGPGTRLTVL.

The chain uses TRBV25-1 and TRBJ1-2, with 7 bases matching TRBD1. The germline gives CDR1 MGHDK, CDR2 SYGVNS. This CDR3 is built from 12 residues. V lost 7 bases to trimming and J lost 4 bases; unmatched junction nucleotides: 3. CDR3 sequence (DNA): TGTGCCAGCATAGGGGGCAGCTATGGCTACACCTTC. It is translated as CASIGGSYGYTF.

The rearrangement uses TRBV5-1 and TRBJ2-1, with a possible D match to TRBD2 (6 bases). The CDR3 runs 15 residues. The V end lost 4 bases, the J end lost 8 bases, and 19 bases lay between the germline ends. Germline V lookup: CDR1 SGHRS, CDR2 YFSETQ. CDR3 residues: CASSHGDFRGDEQFF. CDR3 nucleotides: TGCGCCAGCAGCCACGGGGACTTTCGAGGCGATGAGCAGTTCTTC.

In its sample, this clonotype was seen a few times. This chain's CDR3 is CASSSTGGLANEQFF. The CDR3 DNA is TGTGCCAGCAGTTCAACAGGGGGCCTAGCAAATGAGCAGTTCTTC. V usage is TRBV27 and J usage is TRBJ2-1, with 9 bases matching TRBD1. The V gene's germline CDR1 is MNHEY and CDR2 SMNVEV (reference sequence). This CDR3 spans 15 amino acids. The J segment lost 7 bases and the V segment lost 4 bases, leaving 8 bases of the junction unmatched.

The V call is TRBV7-8, the J call TRBJ2-3, with TRBD2 matching over 10 bases. V shed 1 base and J 1 base; nucleotides not matched to a gene: 5. The CDR3 length is 17 residues. Germline loops: CDR1 SGHVS, CDR2 FQNEAQ. DNA for the CDR3: TGTGCCAGCAGCTTAGGACCGCTAGCGGGGGGCACAGATACGCAGTATTTT. As protein: CASSLGPLAGGTDTQYF.

This clonotype was counted a few times. The V call is TRBV28, the J call TRBJ2-7; 13 positions agree with TRBD2. The V gene end was trimmed by 4 bases and the J gene end by 0 bases; junction bases not matched to a gene: 6. CDR1 is MDHEN and CDR2 is SYDVKM in the germline V gene. This CDR3 has 17 residues. Here the CDR3 reads CASSSPLAGGSSYEQYV. The CDR3 coding sequence is TGTGCCAGCAGTTCTCCACTAGCGGGGGGGAGCTCCTACGAGCAGTACGTC.

V usage is TRBV7-6 and J usage is TRBJ1-4, with unresolved D. The CDR3 totals 15 residues. Germline V gives CDR1 SGHVS, CDR2 FNYEAQ. Trimming shortened V by 7 bases and J by 6 bases, and 18 bases separated the two germline ends. In DNA form, the CDR3 reads TGTGCCAGCACCCCATTGGTGTTGCCTGATGAAAAACTGTTTTTT. It specifies CASTPLVLPDEKLFF.

This clonotype has just a few counts. The genes are TRBV4-1 and TRBJ2-5; D perhaps matches TRBD2 (5 bases). V was clipped by 1 base and J by 5 bases, with 20 bases between them. Germline CDR1 reads MGHRA; CDR2 reads YSYEKL. The CDR3 loop spans 17 amino acids. DNA for the CDR3: TGCGCCAGCAGCCAAGGGAGTGTAGCGTTCAGTGCGGAGACCCAGTACTTC. Translating gives CASSQGSVAFSAETQYF.

This clonotype was observed a handful of times. The chain carries TRBV2 and TRBJ2-1; D perhaps matches TRBD1 (6 bases). The CDR3 runs to 16 residues. The germline CDR1 and CDR2 sequences are SNHLY and FYNNEI. The ends were cut back, 3 bases at V and 0 bases at J, with 12 bases in the middle. CDR3 residues: CASSEDSYLSYNEQFF. DNA of the CDR3: TGTGCCAGCAGTGAGGACAGCTATCTCTCCTACAATGAGCAGTTCTTC.

V is TRBV27 and J is TRBJ1-1, with TRBD1 identical over 7 bases. The trim removed 6 bases at V and 9 bases at J, leaving 10 bases unmatched. The CDR3 has 13 amino acids. The V gene's germline CDR1 is MNHEY and CDR2 SMNVEV (reference sequence). The chain's CDR3 is CASRSGQRTKAFF. The CDR3, as DNA: TGTGCCAGCAGGTCGGGACAGAGGACAAAAGCTTTCTTT.

This clonotype was seen more than once but under ten times. The chain links TRBV18 to TRBJ1-1; TRBD1 is a possible D gene (6 bases). V lost 6 bases, J lost 0 bases, and 11 bases lay in between. This CDR3 is 14 amino acids long. Germline assignment: CDR1 KGHSH and CDR2 LQKENI. For the CDR3, the DNA is TGTGCCAGCTCGCGAGGGGGTGTGAACACTGAAGCTTTCTTT. Amino acids: CASSRGGVNTEAFF.

A few counts support this clonotype. V and J are TRBV7-9 and TRBJ2-4; 8 bases map to TRBD1. V was clipped by 5 bases and J by 7 bases; unmatched bases: 10. The CDR3 is 15 residues long. Germline V gene sequence: CDR1 SEHNR, CDR2 FQNEAQ (reference sequence). The CDR3 nucleotides read TGTGCCAGCAGCATCTGGACAGGGAGCCTGAACATTCAGTACTTC. Translated, it gives CASSIWTGSLNIQYF.

This clonotype was found once. The chain links TRBV23-1 to TRBJ2-2; TRBD2 matches at 8 bases. TRBV23-1 is an ORF, and what it does is uncertain. Trimming cost V 1 base and J 6 bases; bases outside gene matches: 7. CDR3 length: 16 amino acids. The CDR3 nucleotides are TGCGCCAGCAGTCAATACCGGGAGGGTTTTCCCGGGGAGCTGTTTTTT. Its protein is CASSQYREGFPGELFF.

This clonotype showed up just a few times. The chain recombines TRBV20-1 with TRBJ2-1; D is unclear. Trimming left V 0 bases short and J 2 bases short, with 8 bases between. Germline values: CDR1 DFQATT, CDR2 SNEGSKA (reference sequence). There are 14 residues in the CDR3. In DNA form, the CDR3 reads TGCAGTGCTAGAGATCAAGTGACCTACAATGAGCAGTTCTTC. It yields the protein CSARDQVTYNEQFF.

The table lists this clonotype with a few counts. The chain employs TRBV6-1 and TRBJ2-1; TRBD2 is a possible D gene (6 bases). Trimming left V 2 bases short and J 9 bases short, with 8 bases between. The germline gives CDR1 MNHNS, CDR2 SASEGT. This CDR3 has 12 amino acids. The CDR3 loop is CASSEWRGEQFF. Here the CDR3 DNA reads TGTGCCAGCAGTGAATGGCGGGGTGAGCAGTTCTTC.

There are a few counts of this clonotype. The rearrangement links TRBV10-3 to TRBJ2-4, with a weak D call TRBD1 (5 bases). Trimming left V 2 bases short and J 0 bases short, with 11 bases between. The CDR3 is 16 amino acids. Per the germline V gene, CDR1 is ENHRY and CDR2 is SYGVKD. CDR3 sequence reads: CAISEVDTLAKNIQYF. CDR3 bases: TGTGCCATCAGTGAGGTGGACACTCTAGCCAAAAACATTCAGTACTTC.

In its sample, this clonotype was seen many times. The chain's CDR3 is CASSDRGSGFQETQYF. DNA of the CDR3: TGCGCCAGCAGTGACAGAGGTAGCGGCTTCCAAGAGACCCAGTACTTC. The chain recombines TRBV10-2 with TRBJ2-5; D might be TRBD2 (6 bases). The ends were cut back, 3 bases at V and 1 base at J, with 15 bases in the middle. The CDR3 is 16 amino acids. Germline-derived CDR1 and CDR2 are WSHSY and SAAADI.

This clonotype was counted ten times or more. The rearrangement links TRBV5-1 to TRBJ1-2; perhaps TRBD1 as D (5 bases). Germline assignment: CDR1 SGHRS and CDR2 YFSETQ. V lost 2 bases and J 0 bases, leaving 8 bases between the germline ends. The length of the CDR3 is 14 residues. The CDR3 is CASSFSTANYGYTF. CDR3 coding DNA: TGCGCCAGCAGCTTTTCGACAGCTAACTATGGCTACACCTTC. The full variable domain, its missing parts supplied by reference TRBV5-1 and TRBJ1-2, is KAGVTQTPRYLIKTRGQQVTLSCSPISGHRSVSWYQQTPGQGLQFLFEYFSETQRNKGNFPGRFSGRQFSNSRSEMNVSTLELGDSALYLCASSFSTANYGYTFGSGTRLTVV.